This TCR beta chain originates from a study of cytomegalovirus exposure and HLA in healthy donors (dated by TCRdb to between 2016 and 2019). For context, the study as a whole: According to an earlier analysis of 587 of the donors, about 179 million T cells yielded 120 million or so unique TCR beta sequences and about 300 Gb of sequence data. The study was designed to test whether signatures of past pathogen exposure could be identified by cataloging public T cell receptors. To decide whether each TCR beta V gene segment behaved as functional or pseudogenic, an earlier analysis of fewer than 750 of the donors relied on high-throughput TCR beta sequencing. Donor age, sex, ethnicity and CMV serostatus were collected together with the repertoire data. Rather than using new phenotypic data, the later analysis identified candidate immune exposures from TCR beta sequences and from how often those sequences occurred across donors. A later analysis re-analyzed previously published TCR beta repertoires from several hundred donors and added high-resolution HLA genotyping to study TCR occurrence patterns. HLA typing covered class I and class II loci at four-digit resolution. Along with the roughly 670-subject first cohort, a separate validation cohort of over a hundred different subjects was used. An early release covering 550 to 700 HLA-typed donors comprised about 310 gigabases of sequencing data and 65 million to 100 million unique TCR sequences. The study profiled the T cell repertoires of some 610 subjects by immunosequencing and related them to cytomegalovirus serostatus. All discovery cohort repertoires had been generated using a single sequencing platform. A later genetic analysis used genome-wide SNP genotypes for about three fifths of the 666 donors, treating that subset as a discovery cohort. On average, about 200,000 unique TCR beta nucleotide sequences were sequenced per donor among about 400 genotyped donors of the cohort, with roughly a sixth of those sequences being non-productive. Among the roughly 390 genotyped donors, approximately 81% belonged to the genetic ancestry cluster associated with self-reported Caucasian donors. The number of donors typed differed by locus, with about 629-640 for A, B, C, DRB1 and DQB1, over 500 for DQA1, under 610 for DPA1, and around 460 for DPB1. To predict cytomegalovirus infection status, the study combined high-throughput TCR immunosequencing, statistical association of individual TCRs with disease status, and machine learning. Four or five DR-DQ haplotypes were handled as single units for association and clustering because linkage in the cohort was strong.

The full study reports these points: Broadly in line with IMGT annotations, most TCR beta V segments showed up in productive rearrangements about 87% or about 30% of the time in an earlier analysis of 587 of the donors. A later analysis found that most CMV-associated TCR beta chains appeared HLA-restricted, with HLA associations seemingly driven largely by CMV exposure. The study gave a list of about 150 TCR beta chains associated with cytomegalovirus. The cohort was sequenced for TCR beta chains only, and without alpha or paired-chain data the features that could be detected were limited. When HLA alleles, especially DR and DQ, strongly co-occurred, attributing TCR associations to individual alleles was difficult. A later analysis reported that several top co-occurrence clusters appeared linked to parvovirus B19, influenza, CMV and Epstein-Barr virus. Because counts were too low, roughly 17 rarely observed V segments, including chromosome 9 orphons, were left out of the earlier analysis of some 600 of the donors. A cluster of highly shared sequence variants was judged likely to represent a technical artifact of the sequencing pipeline. In a later analysis, 16,951 TCR beta sequences were associated with specific HLA alleles at a false discovery rate of 0.05. Some IMGT-functional V segments, including TRBV6-2 and TRBV6-3, could not be distinguished by the 87-base-pair reads and were therefore excluded. In both the original and validation cohorts, the classifier was reported to diagnose cytomegalovirus status with high specificity and sensitivity. A later analysis found that HLA-associated TCR beta chains were more clonally expanded and had lower generation probabilities than equally common non-associated chains. A later genetic analysis associated a missense DCLRE1C variant with V-gene and J-gene trimming of TCR beta chains, and an independent cohort replicated the association. Immune exposure information for the cohort was limited to CMV serostatus. A further reported finding was that TCR beta sequences accurately predicted the HLA-A and HLA-B alleles for most subjects in the first cohort. In vitro tests confirmed that a few of the cytomegalovirus-associated TCR beta chains recognize cytomegalovirus antigens. A later genetic analysis reported fewer N-insertions in productive TCRs among donors in an Asian-associated ancestry cluster than the 666-donor mean. Most TCR sequences were seen in very few donors, while some public TCRs were found in many individuals. It was suggested by the authors that the approach could potentially be generalized to other disease states and immunological phenotypes. Correlated functional status among segregating V segments might reflect linkage disequilibrium, but an unknown experimental factor could not be ruled out. In a later analysis, TCR association rates were found to vary across HLA loci, with the most associated TCRs seen for DRB1 alleles and the fewest for HLA-C alleles. Sequencing depth was assumed to be roughly uniform across donors in the presence/absence analyses, though that assumption may not hold. Because some donors lacked HLA typing at each locus, the association tests relied only on the typed subset.

To note about this clone: What this receptor recognizes is not known. Base quality data are lacking; no much larger clone is found one base away.

The protocol used for the library was the immunoSEQ multiplex PCR assay. A mixture of 60 forward primers for TCR Vbeta segments and 13 reverse primers for TCR Jbeta segments was used in the multiplex PCR. Amplification of the CDR3 region of rearranged TCR beta genes was performed with a multiplex PCR assay on genomic DNA. The amplified TCR beta libraries were sequenced on the Illumina HiSeq System as 87-base-pair reads. As for the original processing: Across the 666 repertoires, a later analysis counted some 80 million unique TCR beta chains, 8.5 million to 12 million of which were shared by at least two donors. A nearest-neighbor algorithm error-corrected the raw reads and collapsed the reads into unique sequences, merging closely related sequences to remove PCR and sequencing errors. Alignment of CDR3 sequences to IMGT reference sequences was used to assign V, D and J gene segments. For a sequence to be retained, at least a six-nucleotide match to both a V gene segment and a J gene segment was required. Rearrangements were called productive when the CDR3 lacked stop codons and stayed in frame with V and J; all others were non-productive. CDR3 was defined according to IMGT convention as the region running from the second conserved V-encoded cysteine to the conserved J-encoded phenylalanine. The earlier analysis of about 500 of the donors excluded sequences that lacked an unambiguous match to a single V gene segment. In an earlier analysis of a few hundred of the donors, V segments were called functional above 56.7% productive rearrangements and were called segregating when the between-donor standard deviation exceeded 5%. A statistical classification framework was built for diagnosing cytomegalovirus status from the catalog of TCR beta chain sequences. In a later analysis, V and J genes were assigned by comparing TCR nucleotide sequences against IMGT/GENE-DB human TR gene sequences. In a later analysis, CDR3 sequences and most-parsimonious VDJ recombination scenarios were assigned using the TCRdist pipeline. In a later analysis, each TCR beta chain was defined by its CDR3 amino acid sequence together with its V-gene family, and reads without a unique V-gene family were excluded. To address suspected cross-contamination and a sequencing artifact, a later analysis removed over 500 highly shared, low-generation-probability nucleotide sequences. A later analysis calculated a clonal expansion index for each public chain from normalized within-repertoire ranks of inferred template counts. In a later analysis, generation probabilities were computed with a VDJ recombination model fitted to out-of-frame rearrangements, and the resulting probabilities were checked against IGoR. In a later analysis, TCR-TCR, TCR-HLA and TCR-CMV co-occurrence was scored with hypergeometric tests, and a repertoire-size bias correction was applied to TCR pairs. In a later analysis, false discovery rates were estimated by permuting HLA or CMV assignments 20 times. In a later analysis, co-occurring TCRs were grouped using DBSCAN, and TCRdist sequence similarity was added for clustering within HLA-allele-positive subsets. Co-occurrence clustering excluded repertoires with fewer than 30,000 or more than 120,000 public chains, plus five with anomalous nucleotide sharing. This immuneACCESS table, as held by TCRdb, lists in-frame sequences with V and J called but not all clones. Of the missing ones, under half trace to an unresolved V gene in checked studies; the others have no known cause. That table furnishes V, J and clone size, whereas the DNA furnished D and trimming. The sample has fewer than 85,000 clones on record, approximately 80% of them singletons. About 3.5% of the sample is taken by the ten largest.

The cohort was made up of several hundred healthy bone marrow donors. All cohort members were sampled while nominally healthy, although unrecorded immune exposures were likely present. The donor was CMV seronegative and was included in the group of 352 seronegative cohort members. Every donor gave a peripheral blood sample, and the peripheral blood mononuclear cells from that sample were used for TCR beta sequencing. The Qiagen DNeasy Blood Extraction Kit was used to extract genomic DNA from the blood cell samples. V has 2 bases trimmed and J has 6 bases trimmed; junction bases matching no gene number 3. Taken from the germline V gene (reference sequence), the CDR1 and CDR2 loops are MNHNY and SVGAGI. The CDR3 measures 13 amino acids from cysteine to phenylalanine. Here the CDR3 DNA is all that survives: 39 bases in frame from base 1.

The receptor's source is a man aged 35 to 55 in good health and CMV-seronegative. Sequenced material: PBMCs. The chain is assembled from TRBV6-6 and TRBJ2-7; 8 of the junction bases match TRBD1. The CDR3 region reads CASSYIGQGEQYF. The nucleotides are TGTGCCAGCAGTTACATCGGACAGGGCGAGCAGTACTTC.